One sample yielded the 19 T cell receptor beta chains listed below, sequenced in a study of blood T cell repertoires in COVID-19. Produced via immunoSEQ multiplex PCR; TCRdb's table is partial and in-frame only. Among a few hundred thousand clones listed, around 88% were seen once. The specimen sequenced was peripheral blood. All receptors come from an elderly man with acute or convalescent COVID-19.

This clone was seen just once. The chain recombines TRBV19 with TRBJ2-3, with a possible D match to TRBD1 (6 bases). This CDR3 is built from 13 residues. CDR1 is LNHDA and CDR2 is SQIVND in the germline V gene (reference sequence). Trimming took off 6 bases at V and 0 bases at J, with 7 bases between the two ends. CDR3 nucleotide sequence: TGTGCCAGTAGACAGGGTAGCACAGATACGCAGTATTTT. Protein sequence: CASRQGSTDTQYF.

The CDR3 protein is CASSYWEAGGNGEQFF. The CDR3 region has the DNA TGTGCCAGCAGTTACTGGGAAGCGGGAGGTAACGGTGAGCAGTTCTTC. The chain joins TRBV6-2 or TRBV6-3 to TRBJ2-1, with TRBD2 matching over 9 bases. From germline, CDR1 is MNHEY and CDR2 SVGEGT. CDR3 length: 16 amino acids. Germline trimming cut 1 base from V and 9 bases from J; bases unmatched to any gene: 10.

This chain connects TRBV4-3 to TRBJ1-3; possibly TRBD1 for D (5 bases). Trimming left V 5 bases short and J 2 bases short, with 16 bases between. The germline CDR1 and CDR2 sequences are LGHNA and YSLEER. This CDR3 is 16 amino acids long. CDR3 bases: TGCGCCAGCAGCAATCTTCAGGGCTTTCCTGGAAACACCATATATTTT. This codes for CASSNLQGFPGNTIYF.

In its sample, this clone was seen once. This chain joins TRBV24-1 and TRBJ1-1; TRBD1 matches at 7 bases. Germline loops: CDR1 KGHDR, CDR2 SFDVKD. V lost 10 bases to trimming and J lost 0 bases; unmatched junction nucleotides: 4. This CDR3 is 13 amino acids long. The CDR3 DNA is TGTGCCACGGGGACAGCGATGAACACTGAAGCTTTCTTT. Translating it yields CATGTAMNTEAFF.

The chain joins TRBV6-1 to TRBJ2-3; TRBD2 aligns across 10 bases. The germline V gene encodes CDR1 MNHNS and CDR2 SASEGT. CDR3 length equals 13 residues. The junction had 1 base not matched to a gene; V was cut back by 5 bases and J by 5 bases. The CDR3 spells CASSRTSGDTQYF. In DNA, the CDR3 is TGTGCCAGCAGTCGGACTAGCGGAGATACGCAGTATTTT.

The chain combines TRBV7-9 with TRBJ2-7; tentative D call: TRBD1 (5 bases). This CDR3 comprises 13 residues. CDR1 is SEHNR and CDR2 is FQNEAQ in the germline V gene (reference sequence). Deletions cut 5 bases from V and 4 bases from J, with 12 bases between. CDR3 residues: CASSPAGRYEQYF. The CDR3 DNA sequence: TGTGCCAGCAGCCCCGCAGGGCGGTACGAGCAGTACTTC.

This clone was detected a few times. The rearrangement joins TRBV19 to TRBJ1-5; 8 nucleotides match TRBD1. V shed 6 bases and J 6 bases; nucleotides not matched to a gene: 4. The CDR3 runs to 13 residues. Germline values: CDR1 LNHDA, CDR2 SQIVND (reference sequence). CDR3 coding DNA: TGTGCCAGTAGGTCGGGACAGGTTCAGCCCCAGCATTTT. Its protein is CASRSGQVQPQHF. Based on the CDR3 plus reference TRBV19 and TRBJ1-5, the full variable domain is DGGITQSPKYLFRKEGQNVTLSCEQNLNHDAMYWYRQDPGQGLRLIYYSQIVNDFQKGDIAEGYSVSREKKESFPLTVTSAQKNPTAFYLCASRSGQVQPQHFGDGTRLSIL.

Only one count was recorded for this clone. J is TRBJ1-2 and V is TRBV7-2; 8 nucleotides line up with TRBD1. Germline lookup yields CDR1 SGHTA and CDR2 FQGNSA. This CDR3 is built from 14 residues. After removal of 8 bases from V and 7 bases from J, the junction contained 12 bases not matched to a gene. CDR3: CASASGQGSGGYTF. As DNA, the CDR3 is TGTGCCAGCGCCTCAGGACAGGGCAGCGGTGGCTACACCTTC.

The rearrangement joins TRBV5-6 to TRBJ1-5; a possible D gene is TRBD1 (5 bases). The CDR3 runs to 15 residues. Trimming took off 4 bases at V and 2 bases at J, with 13 bases between the two ends. CDR1 and CDR2 from the germline V gene are SGHDT and YYEEEE. This chain's CDR3 is CASSQWGRGNQPQHF. The CDR3 coding sequence is TGTGCCAGCAGCCAGTGGGGCCGGGGCAATCAGCCCCAGCATTTT.

The chain couples TRBV12-5 to TRBJ1-1, with 10 nucleotides matching TRBD1. The CDR3 runs to 16 residues. Unmatched junction bases numbered 6, after V lost 2 bases and J lost 3 bases. From germline, CDR1 is LGHNT and CDR2 FRNRAP. The CDR3 reads CASGLSTGGWDTEAFF. The CDR3 DNA sequence: TGTGCTAGTGGTTTGTCGACAGGGGGCTGGGACACTGAAGCTTTCTTT.

The genes are TRBV7-9 and TRBJ2-4, with D unclear. Trimming took off 5 bases at V and 0 bases at J, with 11 bases between the two ends. Germline CDR1 and CDR2: SEHNR and FQNEAQ (reference sequence). CDR3 length: 15 amino acids. The chain's CDR3 is CASSPTFLAKNIQYF. CDR3 DNA sequence: TGTGCCAGCAGCCCGACTTTTCTAGCCAAAAACATTCAGTACTTC. Using reference TRBV7-9 and TRBJ2-4 for the parts outside the CDR3, the full variable domain is DTGVSQNPRHKITKRGQNVTFRCDPISEHNRLYWYRQTLGQGPEFLTYFQNEAQLEKSRLLSDRFSAERPKGSFSTLEIQRTEQGDSAMYLCASSPTFLAKNIQYFGAGTRLSVL.

The chain is built from TRBV5-4 and TRBJ2-5; 8 nucleotides match TRBD1. With 0 bases clipped from V and 1 base from J, the junction kept 2 bases outside the gene matches. This CDR3 contains 15 residues. Germline V gene data show CDR1 as SGHNT and CDR2 as YYREEE (reference sequence). As DNA, the CDR3 is TGTGCCAGCAGCTTGGGGGGACAGGCCCAAGAGACCCAGTACTTC. Protein: CASSLGGQAQETQYF.

The V gene is TRBV28, the J gene TRBJ2-2; D uncertain. The CDR3 totals 15 residues. Germline lookup yields CDR1 MDHEN and CDR2 SYDVKM. The V and J ends lost 7 bases and 0 bases respectively, with 12 bases between them. CDR3 sequence: CASMGARTNTGELFF. DNA for the CDR3: TGTGCCAGCATGGGCGCCAGAACGAACACCGGGGAGCTGTTTTTT.

The V and J genes are TRBV5-1 and TRBJ2-7, with no clear D. In germline, CDR1 is SGHRS, CDR2 YFSETQ. The V end lost 2 bases, the J end lost 2 bases, and 14 bases lay between the germline ends. This CDR3 contains 15 residues. CDR3 bases: TGCGCCAGCAGCTTTATGTCCAGAGGCCCCTACGAGCAGTACTTC. It codes for CASSFMSRGPYEQYF.

The genes are TRBV18 and TRBJ1-1; D may be TRBD1 (6 bases). With 4 bases removed from V and 5 bases from J, the gap between germline ends came to 17 bases. CDR3 length equals 15 residues. Per the germline V gene, CDR1 is KGHSH and CDR2 is LQKENI. CDR3 residues: CASSLNRDLRTEAFF. CDR3 DNA: TGTGCCAGCTCACTAAACAGGGACCTCCGAACTGAAGCTTTCTTT.

The chain is built from TRBV19 and TRBJ1-1; 9 nucleotides align to TRBD1. Unmatched junction bases numbered 7, after V lost 5 bases and J lost 3 bases. CDR3 length: 15 residues. Germline CDR1 and CDR2: LNHDA and SQIVND (reference sequence). For the CDR3, the DNA is TGTGCCAGTAGTCCCTACAGGGGGCGAGACACTGAAGCTTTCTTT. Translation: CASSPYRGRDTEAFF.

The V and J genes are TRBV11-2 and TRBJ2-7, with TRBD1 as a possible D gene (5 bases). The V end lost 5 bases, the J end lost 3 bases, and 8 bases lay between the germline ends. CDR3 size: 12 residues. Germline values: CDR1 SGHAT, CDR2 FQNNGV. CDR3 protein: CASSPTVYEQYF. In DNA form, the CDR3 reads TGTGCCAGCAGCCCGACAGTCTACGAGCAGTACTTC.

J is TRBJ2-3 and V is TRBV6-5, with D unclear. The V gene lost 7 bases and the J gene lost 3 bases, with 14 bases spanning the gap. The germline gives CDR1 MNHEY, CDR2 SVGAGI. This CDR3 is built from 14 residues. CDR3 amino acids: CASTPRIGTDTQYF. The CDR3 coding sequence is TGTGCCAGCACCCCACGGATCGGGACAGATACGCAGTATTTT.

V and J are TRBV5-4 and TRBJ2-1, with TRBD1 identical over 7 bases. V trimming: 6 bases; J trimming: 2 bases; junction bases outside the gene matches: 8. Germline values: CDR1 SGHNT, CDR2 YYREEE (reference sequence). CDR3 length: 15 amino acids. For the CDR3, the DNA is TGTGCCAGCACCTCAGGACAGGCGACCTACAATGAGCAGTTCTTC. Translating it yields CASTSGQATYNEQFF.